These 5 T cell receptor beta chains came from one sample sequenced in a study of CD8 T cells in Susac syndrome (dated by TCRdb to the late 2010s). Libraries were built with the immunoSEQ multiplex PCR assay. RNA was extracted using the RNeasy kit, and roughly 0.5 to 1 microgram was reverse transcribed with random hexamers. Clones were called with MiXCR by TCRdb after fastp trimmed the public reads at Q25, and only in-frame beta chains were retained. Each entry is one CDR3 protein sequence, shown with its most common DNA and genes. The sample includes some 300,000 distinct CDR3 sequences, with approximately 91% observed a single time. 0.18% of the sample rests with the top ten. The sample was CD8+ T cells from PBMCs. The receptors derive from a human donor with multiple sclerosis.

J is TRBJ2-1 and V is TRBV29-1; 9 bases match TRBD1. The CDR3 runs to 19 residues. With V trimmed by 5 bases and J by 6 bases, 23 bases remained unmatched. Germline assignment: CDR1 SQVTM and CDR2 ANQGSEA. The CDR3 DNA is TGCAGCGTTCCGCGCAGCTTCATAACCGGGACAGGGTCAAGCAATGAGCAGTTCTTC. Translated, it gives CSVPRSFITGTGSSNEQFF.

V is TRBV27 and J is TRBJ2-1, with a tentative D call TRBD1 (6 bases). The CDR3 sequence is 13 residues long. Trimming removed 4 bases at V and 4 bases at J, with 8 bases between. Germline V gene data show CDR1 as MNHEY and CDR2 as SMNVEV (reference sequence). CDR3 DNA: TGTGCCAGCAGTTCAGGACAGTACAATGAGCAGTTCTTC. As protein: CASSSGQYNEQFF.

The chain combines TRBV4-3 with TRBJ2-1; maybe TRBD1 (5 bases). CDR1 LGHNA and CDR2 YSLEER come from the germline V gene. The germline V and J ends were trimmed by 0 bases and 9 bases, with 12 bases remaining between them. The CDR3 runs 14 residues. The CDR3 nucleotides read TGCGCCAGCAGCCAAGAGGTCACCAGGGCTGAGCAGTTCTTC. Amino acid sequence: CASSQEVTRAEQFF.

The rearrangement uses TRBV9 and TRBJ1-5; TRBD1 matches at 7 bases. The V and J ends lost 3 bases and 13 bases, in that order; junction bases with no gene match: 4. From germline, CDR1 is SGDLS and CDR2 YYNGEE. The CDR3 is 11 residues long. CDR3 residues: CASSARGLQHF. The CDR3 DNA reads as TGTGCCAGCAGCGCGAGGGGGCTACAGCATTTT.

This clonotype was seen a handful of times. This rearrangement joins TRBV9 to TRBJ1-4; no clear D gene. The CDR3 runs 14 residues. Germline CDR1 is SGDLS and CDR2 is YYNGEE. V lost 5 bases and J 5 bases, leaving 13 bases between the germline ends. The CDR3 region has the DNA TGTGCCAGCAGTCCGGTCAAGGGCAATGAAAAACTGTTTTTT. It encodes CASSPVKGNEKLFF.